The 3 T cell receptor beta chains in this list originate from one sample, sequenced in a study of cytotoxic CD8 clonotypes in ibrutinib-treated CLL. Profiling relied on immunoSEQ multiplex PCR, and the TCRdb table lists in-frame clones only, not all of them. In the table there are some 14,000 clones, 55% to 75% of which are singletons. Sequencing used PBMCs, obtained before ibrutinib treatment. The source is a human donor with chronic lymphocytic leukemia.

This rearrangement joins TRBV10-3 to TRBJ1-3; D remains ambiguous. The CDR3 extends over 13 amino acids. The germline V and J ends were trimmed by 7 bases and 8 bases, with 15 bases remaining between them. The germline V gene encodes CDR1 ENHRY and CDR2 SYGVKD. CDR3 loop: CAIKKAPGDTIYF. As DNA, the CDR3 is TGTGCCATCAAGAAAGCCCCTGGGGACACCATATATTTT.

The chain is built from TRBV6-5 and TRBJ1-5, with 9 nucleotides matching TRBD1. V dropped 6 bases and J dropped 3; count of bases not matched to a gene: 6. The germline V gene has CDR1 MNHEY and CDR2 SVGAGI. This CDR3 spans 15 amino acids. In DNA form, the CDR3 reads TGTGCCAGCAGCCCCTGGACAGGGGACAATCAGCCCCAGCATTTT. Protein product: CASSPWTGDNQPQHF.

This clone has more than one count but fewer than ten. This chain uses TRBV5-8 with TRBJ1-6; D might be TRBD1 (6 bases). The CDR3 runs 15 residues. V lost 4 bases and J 10 bases, leaving 18 bases between the germline ends. The germline V gene encodes CDR1 SGHTS and CDR2 YDEGEE. The CDR3 spells CASSPSGRGQSPLHF. CDR3 nucleotides: TGTGCCAGCAGCCCCTCGGGGCGGGGGCAGTCACCCCTCCACTTT.